This T cell receptor beta chain is from a study of shared clonotypes between healthy human individuals. Profiled with immunoSEQ multiplex PCR; TCRdb holds only in-frame clones, not every one. The sample holds approximately 2.5 million clones, over 85% seen once. The length of the CDR3 is 14 residues. With 2 bases removed from V and 6 bases from J, the gap between germline ends came to 10 bases. The germline V gene has CDR1 SGHTA and CDR2 FQGNSA. Free of recent acute infections or vaccinations, the donors were healthy HIV-negative adults. Naive CD45RA+ and memory CD45RA-negative subsets were split from CD4+ cells.

The chain carries TRBV7-2 and TRBJ2-2; D not certain. The sequence derives from a man aged 18-30 years in good health. Some clones in this sample may be carry-over from other donors' samples. The material sequenced was naive CD4+ T cells from PBMCs. Subset here: CD45RA+ positively selected. Written as DNA, the CDR3 is TGTGCCAGCAGCTTATTGTTCTCCTCCGGGGAGCTGTTTTTT. Its protein product is CASSLLFSSGELFF.